The T cell receptor (beta chain) described here comes from a study of OX40 agonist ivuxolimab in advanced cancers. Study-wide background: The dose-escalation cohort had hepatocellular carcinoma, melanoma, renal cell or head and neck cancer. Study conclusions and caveats: Expanded clones tended on average to be more numerous among CD8+ T cells than CD4+.

As concerns this clone: Its antigen is undetermined.

CDR1 is SNHLY and CDR2 is FYNNEI in the germline V gene. The CDR3 extends over 14 amino acids. Trimming at V came to 4 bases and at J to 2 bases, leaving 4 bases not matched to a gene. Sampled blood was obtained at baseline, cycle 4 day 1, and cycle 7 day 1. Sequencing used immunoSEQ multiplex PCR; TCRdb keeps in-frame clones, though not all of them. The sample has 10,000 to 15,000 clones; about 93% are singletons. The chain uses TRBV2 and TRBJ2-7, with TRBD2 matching over 8 bases. This TCR came from an adult with an advanced solid tumor such as melanoma, head and neck, liver or kidney cancer. The source material was CD4+ or CD8+ T cells sorted from blood, sampled in a trial of the OX40 agonist ivuxolimab. CDR3 in DNA: TGTGCCAGCAGTGCTTTAGCGGGGCCCTACGAGCAGTACTTC. This codes for CASSALAGPYEQYF.